The 30 T cell receptor beta chains reported below all come from one sample, sequenced in a study of Ad26.COV2.S vaccination and SARS-CoV-2 variants. Treatment: some 20 received Ad26.COV2.S at low or high dose, single or two shots; 5 received placebo; per-sample allocation not given. Sampling was done on day 63 after the first vaccine or placebo injection. Some clones are missing from TCRdb's copy, which holds only in-frame ones; the method was immunoSEQ multiplex PCR. The table records about 350,000 clones, around 89% of them present only once. The sample consisted of peripheral blood, taken in a trial of Ad26.COV2.S vaccine versus placebo. These receptors were collected from a person aged 18-65 years who received the Ad26.COV2.S COVID-19 vaccine or a placebo.

The chain has TRBV19 and TRBJ2-1, with 11 bases fitting TRBD2. V was pared by 5 bases and J by 0 bases, with 6 bases of the junction left unmatched. Per the germline V gene, CDR1 is LNHDA and CDR2 is SQIVND (reference sequence). The CDR3 is 17 amino acids. The CDR3 here is CASSGASGRPSYNEQFF. In DNA, the CDR3 is TGTGCCAGTAGTGGCGCTAGCGGGAGGCCCTCCTACAATGAGCAGTTCTTC. The full variable domain, with the rest looked up from reference TRBV19 and TRBJ2-1, is DGGITQSPKYLFRKEGQNVTLSCEQNLNHDAMYWYRQDPGQGLRLIYYSQIVNDFQKGDIAEGYSVSREKKESFPLTVTSAQKNPTAFYLCASSGASGRPSYNEQFFGPGTRLTVL.

The rearrangement uses TRBV13 and TRBJ1-1, with TRBD1 matching 7 bases. The CDR3 sequence is 13 residues long. V lost 7 bases, J lost 0 bases, and 2 bases stayed unmatched. Per germline, CDR1 PRHDT and CDR2 FYEKMQ (reference sequence). CDR3: CASNDRVNTEAFF. CDR3 DNA sequence: TGTGCCAGCAACGACAGGGTGAACACTGAAGCTTTCTTT.

The CDR3 reads CASSRTGPEVSYNEQFF. The CDR3 nucleotides are TGTGCCAGCTCACGAACAGGGCCGGAGGTTTCCTACAATGAGCAGTTCTTC. The chain joins TRBV18 to TRBJ2-1; tentatively, D is TRBD1 (6 bases). This CDR3 region has 17 residues. Germline loops: CDR1 KGHSH, CDR2 LQKENI. Deletions cut 4 bases from V and 1 base from J, with 17 bases between.

V and J are TRBV4-2 and TRBJ1-5, with D tentatively TRBD1 (5 bases). Germline V CDR1 and CDR2: LGHNA, YNFKEQ. The CDR3 is 15 residues long. Trimming cost V 4 bases and J 2 bases, with 12 bases left between them. The CDR3 protein is CASSLEWGGNQPQHF. The CDR3 nucleotides read TGTGCCAGCAGCCTAGAGTGGGGGGGCAATCAGCCCCAGCATTTT.

The chain joins TRBV9 to TRBJ2-1; D may be TRBD2 (6 bases). V was trimmed by 3 bases and J by 1 base, leaving 11 bases between them. This CDR3 spans 15 amino acids. The germline gives CDR1 SGDLS, CDR2 YYNGEE. This chain's CDR3 is CASSEGGKSYNEQFF. CDR3 DNA sequence: TGTGCCAGCAGCGAGGGCGGGAAATCCTACAATGAGCAGTTCTTC.

This chain joins TRBV29-1 and TRBJ2-4, with no clear D. Trimming left V 2 bases short and J 11 bases short, with 10 bases between. The CDR3 runs 11 residues. The germline V gene has CDR1 SQVTM and CDR2 ANQGSEA. The CDR3 nucleotides read TGCAGCGTTGAAATCGGGCAGGTTCAGTACTTC. It specifies CSVEIGQVQYF.

The chain joins TRBV5-4 to TRBJ1-6; D not resolved. The germline gives CDR1 SGHNT, CDR2 YYREEE (reference sequence). V lost 0 bases and J lost 7, with 5 bases in between. The CDR3 spans 13 residues. The CDR3 nucleotides are TGTGCCAGCAGCTTGGTCCAGAATTCACCCCTCCACTTT. Its translation: CASSLVQNSPLHF.

The rearrangement joins TRBV19 to TRBJ2-1; D call uncertain. Looked up from germline, CDR1 is LNHDA and CDR2 is SQIVND (reference sequence). The V end lost 7 bases, the J end lost 10 bases, and 20 bases lay between the germline ends. The CDR3 extends over 14 amino acids. The CDR3 loop is CASTPYTALGEQFF. The CDR3 DNA reads as TGTGCCAGTACCCCCTATACGGCGCTCGGGGAGCAGTTCTTC.

The J gene is TRBJ1-2, the V gene TRBV6-5; no firm D call. Trimming took 0 bases from V and 5 from J, leaving 7 bases between them. This CDR3 region has 13 residues. The V gene's germline CDR1 is MNHEY and CDR2 SVGAGI. CDR3 nucleotide sequence: TGTGCCAGCAGTTACTCCGGGGAGTATGGCTACACCTTC. Translating gives CASSYSGEYGYTF.

The chain carries TRBV5-1 and TRBJ1-6, with D unresolved. The CDR3 totals 10 residues. Germline CDR1 SGHRS, CDR2 YFSETQ. Trimming took 4 bases from V and 7 from J, leaving 0 bases between them. The CDR3 nucleotides read TGCGCCAGCAGCAATTCACCCCTCCACTTT. Translated, it gives CASSNSPLHF.

For the CDR3, the DNA is TGTGCCAGTAGAGATACTAGCGGGGGGAACTACGAGCAGTACTTC. Translation gives CASRDTSGGNYEQYF. The chain has TRBV19 and TRBJ2-7; 12 bases are shared with TRBD2. This CDR3 is 15 amino acids long. CDR1 is LNHDA, CDR2 SQIVND, per germline (reference sequence). Trimming removed 6 bases from V and 3 bases from J; junction bases left unmatched: 6.

The genes are TRBV12-3 or TRBV12-4 and TRBJ1-2, with unresolved D. This CDR3 spans 13 amino acids. V shed 2 bases and J shed 3 bases, with 7 bases lying between them. CDR3 in amino acids: CASSLREYYGYTF. In DNA form, the CDR3 reads TGTGCCAGCAGTTTACGAGAGTACTATGGCTACACCTTC.

This clone showed up just once. The DNA of the CDR3 is TGTGCCAGCAGCCAAGGGGGTTTCGAGCAGTACTTC. It codes for CASSQGGFEQYF. The chain has TRBV14 and TRBJ2-7; no clear D gene. V was clipped by 1 base and J by 6 bases, with 7 bases between them. The CDR3 has 12 amino acids. CDR1 is SGHDN and CDR2 is FVKESK in the germline V gene.

The chain carries TRBV18 and TRBJ2-5; 7 nucleotides agree with TRBD2. This CDR3 spans 16 amino acids. The germline CDR1 and CDR2 sequences are KGHSH and LQKENI. V shed 2 bases, J shed 3 bases, and the junction held 9 bases outside the gene matches. CDR3 bases: TGTGCCAGCTCACCAAGGTTTGCGGGAGCCGAAGAGACCCAGTACTTC. Encoded protein: CASSPRFAGAEETQYF.

The genes are TRBV19 and TRBJ1-5; maybe TRBD1 (6 bases). Trimming stripped 2 bases from V and 3 bases from J, with 14 bases between. This CDR3 region has 16 residues. CDR1 is LNHDA, CDR2 SQIVND, per germline (reference sequence). The CDR3 reads CASSIFGGVFNQPQHF. In DNA, the CDR3 is TGTGCCAGTAGTATATTTGGGGGCGTTTTCAATCAGCCCCAGCATTTT.

The chain has TRBV3-1 (or the pseudogene TRBV3-2) and TRBJ2-7; D is ambiguous. CDR1 and CDR2 (germline): LGHDT, YNNKEL (reference sequence). V lost 2 bases to trimming and J lost 3 bases, with 11 bases between them. This CDR3 region has 14 residues. CDR3 residues: CASSQSTHNYEQYF. CDR3 nucleotides: TGTGCCAGCAGCCAATCGACTCACAACTACGAGCAGTACTTC.

Many counts were recorded for this clone. The chain carries TRBV28 and TRBJ2-1; either TRBD1 or TRBD2 may supply D (7 bases each). Germline V CDR1 and CDR2: MDHEN, SYDVKM. This CDR3 has 22 residues. Trimming cost V 8 bases and J 7 bases, with 42 bases left between them. The CDR3 DNA sequence: TGTGCCAGCCGAGGGCGGGACAGTTTCCTTAGCGGGCCTGGGGCTCGAAAGAATGAGCAGTTCTTC. Residues: CASRGRDSFLSGPGARKNEQFF.

The V and J genes are TRBV4-2 and TRBJ2-3; D remains unclear. This CDR3 is 13 amino acids long. Germline V CDR1 and CDR2: LGHNA, YNFKEQ. V lost 0 bases and J 13 bases, leaving 14 bases between the germline ends. The CDR3 loop is CASSQDDMAVEYF. CDR3 bases: TGTGCCAGCAGCCAAGATGATATGGCAGTAGAGTATTTT.

The chain joins TRBV4-3 to TRBJ1-6; 9 bases agree with TRBD1. The germline gives CDR1 LGHNA, CDR2 YSLEER. V dropped 0 bases and J dropped 2; count of bases not matched to a gene: 11. This CDR3 has 20 residues. Here the CDR3 DNA reads TGCGCCAGCAGCCAAGATTGGGGGACAGGGCCGAGCACCTATAATTCACCCCTCCACTTT. Translated: CASSQDWGTGPSTYNSPLHF.

CDR3 nucleotide sequence: TGTGCCAGCTCACCCCGGACAGGGTTCTCTGGGGCCAACGTCCTGACTTTC. This sequence encodes CASSPRTGFSGANVLTF. V usage is TRBV18 and J usage is TRBJ2-6; TRBD1 matches at 8 bases. This CDR3 region has 17 residues. Germline CDR1 KGHSH, CDR2 LQKENI. The V gene end was trimmed by 3 bases and the J gene end by 0 bases; junction bases not matched to a gene: 4.

This chain links TRBV7-2 with TRBJ1-1; TRBD1 aligns across 7 bases. The CDR3 is 15 residues long. Germline loops: CDR1 SGHTA, CDR2 FQGNSA. V lost 4 bases to trimming and J lost 1 base; unmatched junction nucleotides: 6. The CDR3 nucleotides read TGTGCCAGCAGCTGGCCGGGACAGCGGAACACTGAAGCTTTCTTT. Amino acid sequence: CASSWPGQRNTEAFF.

This chain connects TRBV6-5 to TRBJ1-6; 7 positions agree with TRBD1. In germline, CDR1 is MNHEY, CDR2 SVGAGI. Germline trimming cut 5 bases from V and 10 bases from J; bases unmatched to any gene: 11. This CDR3 has 15 amino acids. CDR3 region: CASSQRGTVGSPLHF. Written as DNA, the CDR3 is TGTGCCAGCAGTCAAAGGGGGACAGTGGGCTCACCCCTCCACTTT.

The chain couples TRBV6-6 to TRBJ1-5; the match to TRBD1 covers 9 bases. The CDR3 is 14 amino acids. Germline loops: CDR1 MNHNY, CDR2 SVGAGI (reference sequence). J lost 7 bases, V lost 7 bases, and 8 bases had no gene match. CDR3 protein: CASNPGQGGQPQHF. Here the CDR3 DNA reads TGTGCCAGCAACCCGGGACAGGGAGGGCAGCCCCAGCATTTT.

The chain couples TRBV7-3 to TRBJ1-2, with 8 bases fitting TRBD1. Per the germline V gene, CDR1 is SGHTA and CDR2 is FQGTGA. The V and J ends lost 7 bases and 8 bases, in that order; junction bases with no gene match: 12. CDR3 length: 14 amino acids. The CDR3 spells CASTRTGHVGGYTF. In nucleotides, the CDR3 is TGTGCCAGCACCCGGACAGGGCACGTGGGGGGCTACACCTTC.

This sequence joins TRBV18 and TRBJ2-3, with 12 bases fitting TRBD2. The CDR3 has 17 amino acids. The germline CDR1 and CDR2 sequences are KGHSH and LQKENI. V lost 1 base and J lost 8; bases outside the gene matches: 10. CDR3 amino acids: CASSPQASGRDYGTQYF. CDR3 in DNA: TGTGCCAGCTCACCACAGGCTAGCGGGAGGGACTACGGTACGCAGTATTTT.

The chain uses TRBV30 and TRBJ2-2; no definite D call. The V and J ends lost 0 bases and 5 bases respectively, with 10 bases between them. Germline loops: CDR1 GTSNPN, CDR2 SVGIG (reference sequence). The CDR3 length is 14 residues. CDR3 residues: CAWSVRVVTGELFF. The CDR3 DNA sequence: TGTGCCTGGAGTGTACGTGTGGTTACCGGGGAGCTGTTTTTT. Together with reference TRBV30 and TRBJ2-2, the CDR3 gives the full variable domain: SQTIHQWPATLVQPVGSPLSLECTVEGTSNPNLYWYRQAAGRGLQLLFYSVGIGQISSEVPQNLSASRPQDRQFILSSKKLLLSDSGFYLCAWSVRVVTGELFFGEGSRLTVL.

This clone came up once. The chain is built from TRBV3-1 (or the pseudogene TRBV3-2) and TRBJ1-5, with D hard to call. The CDR3 is made up of 15 amino acids. Germline assignment: CDR1 LGHDT and CDR2 YNNKEL (reference sequence). Trimming cost V 0 bases and J 3 bases, with 9 bases left between them. CDR3 protein: CASSQDYGNNQPQHF. In nucleotides, the CDR3 is TGTGCCAGCAGCCAAGATTATGGCAACAATCAGCCCCAGCATTTT.

The chain is built from TRBV4-3 and TRBJ2-2; 7 nucleotides agree with TRBD1. Trimming removed 4 bases from V and 0 bases from J; junction bases left unmatched: 2. The CDR3 is 15 amino acids. CDR1 and CDR2 from the germline V gene are LGHNA and YSLEER. The CDR3 DNA reads as TGCGCCAGCAGCCTGGGACAGACGAACACCGGGGAGCTGTTTTTT. Translating gives CASSLGQTNTGELFF.

The CDR3 loop is CASSPGGQGNTGELFF. CDR3 DNA sequence: TGTGCCAGCAGCCCCGGGGGACAGGGGAACACCGGGGAGCTGTTTTTT. This sequence joins TRBV7-9 and TRBJ2-2; TRBD1 aligns across 9 bases. CDR3 size: 16 residues. Germline V CDR1 and CDR2: SEHNR, FQNEAQ (reference sequence). V shed 5 bases and J 1 base; nucleotides not matched to a gene: 5.

J is TRBJ1-2 and V is TRBV5-6; TRBD1 might be the D (5 bases). V was shortened by 4 bases and J by 1 base, with 8 bases between the two germline ends. The CDR3 extends over 13 amino acids. The germline CDR1 and CDR2 sequences are SGHDT and YYEEEE. CDR3 amino acids: CASSRGNNYGYTF. The DNA of the CDR3 is TGTGCCAGCAGCCGGGGGAATAACTATGGCTACACCTTC. Combining the CDR3 with reference TRBV5-6 and TRBJ1-2 gives the whole variable domain DAGVTQSPTHLIKTRGQQVTLRCSPKSGHDTVSWYQQALGQGPQFIFQYYEEEERQRGNFPDRFSGHQFPNYSSELNVNALLLGDSALYLCASSRGNNYGYTFGSGTRLTVV.